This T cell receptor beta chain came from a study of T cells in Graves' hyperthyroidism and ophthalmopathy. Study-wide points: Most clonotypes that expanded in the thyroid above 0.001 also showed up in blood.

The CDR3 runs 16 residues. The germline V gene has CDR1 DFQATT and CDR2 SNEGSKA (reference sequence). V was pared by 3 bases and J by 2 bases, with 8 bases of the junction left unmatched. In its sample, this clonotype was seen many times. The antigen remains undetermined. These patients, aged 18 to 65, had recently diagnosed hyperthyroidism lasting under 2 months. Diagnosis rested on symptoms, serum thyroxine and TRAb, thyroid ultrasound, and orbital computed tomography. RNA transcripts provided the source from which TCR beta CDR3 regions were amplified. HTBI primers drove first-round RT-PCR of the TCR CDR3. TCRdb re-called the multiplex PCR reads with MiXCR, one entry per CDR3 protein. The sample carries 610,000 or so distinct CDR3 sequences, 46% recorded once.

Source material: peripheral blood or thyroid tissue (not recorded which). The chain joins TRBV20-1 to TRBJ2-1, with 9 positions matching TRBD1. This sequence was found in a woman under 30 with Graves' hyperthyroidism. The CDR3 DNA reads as TGCAGTGCTAGGGTTCCCGGGACAGGGACCTACAATGAGCAGTTCTTC. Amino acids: CSARVPGTGTYNEQFF.